This T cell receptor (beta chain) was profiled in a study of early T cells in non-severe SARS-CoV-2 infection. Whole-study context: Bulk RNA isolated from unsorted whole blood underwent sequencing; chains were not paired. Study results and caveats: Private and CD4 specificities were missed by VDJdb matching, skewed to anti-spike CD8.

Tagging with unique molecular identifiers was applied to individual cDNA molecules. In TCRdb, the 5' RACE reads were re-called with MiXCR into one record per CDR3 protein. The table includes about 77,000 distinct CDR3 sequences, roughly 16% detected once. The ends lost 4 bases at V and 4 bases at J; junction bases unmatched: 7. The CDR3 consists of 15 residues. Germline CDR1 is SGDLS and CDR2 is YYNGEE. Turning to this clonotype: Its antigen is currently unknown.

The chain combines TRBV9 with TRBJ1-4; 7 nucleotides match TRBD1. The source is an adult who was a healthcare worker with PCR-confirmed SARS-CoV-2 infection or an uninfected control (not recorded which). Sequenced material: whole blood. The CDR3 DNA reads TGTGCCAGCAGCTATAGGACAGGAAGTAATGAAAAACTGTTTTTT. Its translation is CASSYRTGSNEKLFF.